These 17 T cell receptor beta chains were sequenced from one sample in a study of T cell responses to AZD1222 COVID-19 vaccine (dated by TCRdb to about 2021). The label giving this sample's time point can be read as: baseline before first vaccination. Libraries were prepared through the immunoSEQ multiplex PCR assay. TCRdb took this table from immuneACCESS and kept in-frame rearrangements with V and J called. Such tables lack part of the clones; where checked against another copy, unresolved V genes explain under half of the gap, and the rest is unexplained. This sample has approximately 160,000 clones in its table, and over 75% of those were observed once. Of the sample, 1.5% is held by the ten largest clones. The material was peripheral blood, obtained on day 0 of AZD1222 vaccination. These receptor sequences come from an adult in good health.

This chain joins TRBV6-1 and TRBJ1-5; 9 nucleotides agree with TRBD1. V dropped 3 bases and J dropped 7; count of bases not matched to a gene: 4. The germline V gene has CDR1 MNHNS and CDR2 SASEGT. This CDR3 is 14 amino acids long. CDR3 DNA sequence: TGTGCCAGCAGTGACCGGACAGGGGAACAGCCCCAGCATTTT. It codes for CASSDRTGEQPQHF.

CDR3 loop: CASSDRRANTEAFF. Written as DNA, the CDR3 is TGCGCCAGCAGCGACAGGAGGGCGAACACTGAAGCTTTCTTT. The chain carries TRBV5-1 and TRBJ1-1; TRBD1 might be the D (6 bases). V was shortened by 4 bases and J by 1 base, with 11 bases between the two germline ends. Per the germline V gene, CDR1 is SGHRS and CDR2 is YFSETQ. CDR3 size: 14 residues. The variable domain in full, completed from reference TRBV5-1 and TRBJ1-1, reads KAGVTQTPRYLIKTRGQQVTLSCSPISGHRSVSWYQQTPGQGLQFLFEYFSETQRNKGNFPGRFSGRQFSNSRSEMNVSTLELGDSALYLCASSDRRANTEAFFGQGTRLTVV.

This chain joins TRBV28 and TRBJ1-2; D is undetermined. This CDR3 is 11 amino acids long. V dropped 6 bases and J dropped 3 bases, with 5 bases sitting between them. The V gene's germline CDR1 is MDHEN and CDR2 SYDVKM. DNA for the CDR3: TGTGCCAGCAGAGCGCACTATGGCTACACCTTC. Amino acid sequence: CASRAHYGYTF.

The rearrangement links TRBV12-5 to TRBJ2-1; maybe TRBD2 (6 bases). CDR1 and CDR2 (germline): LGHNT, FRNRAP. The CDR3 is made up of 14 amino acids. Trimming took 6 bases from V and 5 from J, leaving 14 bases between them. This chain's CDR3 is CASGNLGLHNEQFF. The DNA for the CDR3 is TGTGCTAGTGGGAATTTGGGACTTCACAATGAGCAGTTCTTC.

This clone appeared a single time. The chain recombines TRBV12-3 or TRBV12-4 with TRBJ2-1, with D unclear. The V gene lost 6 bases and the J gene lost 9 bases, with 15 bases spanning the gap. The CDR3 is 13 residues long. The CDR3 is CASSLQLDSEQFF. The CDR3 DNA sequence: TGTGCCAGCAGCCTCCAATTAGATAGTGAGCAGTTCTTC.

The CDR3 DNA follows: TGTGCCAGCAGCCTCCGACAGGGTGCGGCTTTCTTT. Protein: CASSLRQGAAFF. The chain carries TRBV3-1 (or the pseudogene TRBV3-2) and TRBJ1-1, with 7 bases matching TRBD1. Germline V gene sequence: CDR1 LGHDT, CDR2 YNNKEL (reference sequence). The trim removed 4 bases at V and 11 bases at J, leaving 7 bases unmatched. There are 12 residues in the CDR3.

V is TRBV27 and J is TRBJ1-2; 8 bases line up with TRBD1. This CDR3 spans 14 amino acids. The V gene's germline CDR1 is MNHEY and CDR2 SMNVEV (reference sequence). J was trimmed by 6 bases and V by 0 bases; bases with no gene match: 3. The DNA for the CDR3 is TGTGCCAGCAGTTTATCGTGGACAGGGAATGGCTACACCTTC. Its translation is CASSLSWTGNGYTF.

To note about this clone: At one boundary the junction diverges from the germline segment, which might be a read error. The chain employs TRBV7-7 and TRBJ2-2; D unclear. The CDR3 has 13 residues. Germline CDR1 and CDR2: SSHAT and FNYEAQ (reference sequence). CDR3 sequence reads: CASSSSNTGELFF. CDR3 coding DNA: TGTGCTAGCAGCTCCAGCAACACCGGGGAGCTGTTTTTT.

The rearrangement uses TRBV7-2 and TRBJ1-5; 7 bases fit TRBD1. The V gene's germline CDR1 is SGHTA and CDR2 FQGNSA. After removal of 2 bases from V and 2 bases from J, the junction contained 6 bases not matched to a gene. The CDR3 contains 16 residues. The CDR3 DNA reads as TGTGCCAGCAGCTTAAGAACCGGGACAGGCAATCAGCCCCAGCATTTT. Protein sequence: CASSLRTGTGNQPQHF. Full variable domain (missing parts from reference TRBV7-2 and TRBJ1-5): GAGVSQSPSNKVTEKGKDVELRCDPISGHTALYWYRQSLGQGLEFLIYFQGNSAPDKSGLPSDRFSAERTGGSVSTLTIQRTQQEDSAVYLCASSLRTGTGNQPQHFGDGTRLSIL.

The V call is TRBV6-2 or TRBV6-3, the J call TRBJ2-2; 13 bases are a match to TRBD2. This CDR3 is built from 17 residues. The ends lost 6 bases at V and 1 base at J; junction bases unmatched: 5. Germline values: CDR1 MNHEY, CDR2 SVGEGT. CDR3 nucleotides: TGTGCCAGCAGCCGGGGACTAGCGGGGAAGAACACCGGGGAGCTGTTTTTT. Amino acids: CASSRGLAGKNTGELFF.

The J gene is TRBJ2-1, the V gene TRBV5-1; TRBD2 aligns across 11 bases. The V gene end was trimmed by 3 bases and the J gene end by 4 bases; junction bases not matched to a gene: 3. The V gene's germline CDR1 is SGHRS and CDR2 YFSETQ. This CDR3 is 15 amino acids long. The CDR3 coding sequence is TGCGCCAGCAGCTCCAGACTAGCGGGGTACAATGAGCAGTTCTTC. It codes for CASSSRLAGYNEQFF.

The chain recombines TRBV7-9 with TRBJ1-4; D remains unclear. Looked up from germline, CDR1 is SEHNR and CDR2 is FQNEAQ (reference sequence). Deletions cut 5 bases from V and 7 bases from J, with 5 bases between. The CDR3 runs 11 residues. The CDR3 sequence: CASSLSEKLFF. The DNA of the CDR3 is TGTGCCAGCAGCCTGAGTGAAAAACTGTTTTTT.

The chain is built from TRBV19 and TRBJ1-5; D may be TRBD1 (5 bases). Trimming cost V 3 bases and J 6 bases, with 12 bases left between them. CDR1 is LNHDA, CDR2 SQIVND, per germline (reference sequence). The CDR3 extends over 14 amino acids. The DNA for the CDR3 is TGTGCCAGTAGTATCCAGGGCCCCAGTCAGCCCCAGCATTTT. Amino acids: CASSIQGPSQPQHF.

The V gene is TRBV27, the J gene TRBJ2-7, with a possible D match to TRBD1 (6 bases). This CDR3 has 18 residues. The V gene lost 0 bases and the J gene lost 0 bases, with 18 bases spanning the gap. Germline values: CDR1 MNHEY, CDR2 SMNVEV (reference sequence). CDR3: CASSLSPPGQHLSYEQYF. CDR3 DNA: TGTGCCAGCAGTTTATCTCCTCCCGGACAGCACCTCTCCTACGAGCAGTACTTC.

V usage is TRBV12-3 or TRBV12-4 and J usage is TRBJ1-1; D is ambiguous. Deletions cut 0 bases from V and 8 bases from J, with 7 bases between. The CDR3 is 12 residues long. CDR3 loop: CASSLAPAEAFF. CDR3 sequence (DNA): TGTGCCAGCAGTTTAGCCCCGGCAGAAGCTTTCTTT.

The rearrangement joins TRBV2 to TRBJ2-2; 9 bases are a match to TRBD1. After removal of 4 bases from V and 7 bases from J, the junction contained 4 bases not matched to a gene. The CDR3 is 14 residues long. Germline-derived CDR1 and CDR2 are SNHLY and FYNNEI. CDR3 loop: CASSGTGVGGELFF. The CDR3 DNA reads TGTGCCAGCAGTGGGACAGGGGTTGGCGGGGAGCTGTTTTTT.

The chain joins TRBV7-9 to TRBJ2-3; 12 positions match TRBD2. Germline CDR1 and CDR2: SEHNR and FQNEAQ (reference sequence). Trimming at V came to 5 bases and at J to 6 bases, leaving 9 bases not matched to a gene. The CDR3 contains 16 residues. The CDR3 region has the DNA TGTGCCAGCAGCATGGGTCTAGCGGGGGGGCTGGATACGCAGTATTTT. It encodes CASSMGLAGGLDTQYF. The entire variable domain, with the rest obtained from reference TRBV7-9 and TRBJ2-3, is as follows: DTGVSQNPRHKITKRGQNVTFRCDPISEHNRLYWYRQTLGQGPEFLTYFQNEAQLEKSRLLSDRFSAERPKGSFSTLEIQRTEQGDSAMYLCASSMGLAGGLDTQYFGPGTRLTVL.